Sequencing of this TCR beta chain was carried out in a study of blood T cell repertoires in COVID-19. The overall study: Samples of COVID-19 (acute and convalescent) were obtained from the United States, Italy and Spain.

There are 15 residues in the CDR3. Germline assignment: CDR1 SEHNR and CDR2 FQNEAQ (reference sequence). V lost 6 bases, J lost 5 bases, and 20 bases lay in between. The table came from immunoSEQ multiplex PCR; TCRdb's copy has only in-frame clones and leaves some out. The sample lists approximately 72,000 clones; about nine tenths were seen once. The chain uses TRBV7-9 and TRBJ2-7; a possible D gene is TRBD1 (5 bases). Material for sequencing was peripheral blood. This clonotype was sampled from a woman aged 55-75 years with acute or convalescent COVID-19. The CDR3 DNA reads TGTGCCAGCAGTCCGCGCACACAGGCGACCCACGAGCAGTACTTC. Amino acids: CASSPRTQATHEQYF. The full variable domain, completed using reference TRBV7-9 and TRBJ2-7, is DTGVSQNPRHKITKRGQNVTFRCDPISEHNRLYWYRQTLGQGPEFLTYFQNEAQLEKSRLLSDRFSAERPKGSFSTLEIQRTEQGDSAMYLCASSPRTQATHEQYFGPGTRLTVT.